This T cell receptor (beta chain) was sequenced in a study of blood T cell repertoires in COVID-19. Looking at the study overall: The analysed material was cDNA or gDNA that came from T cells, B-cell-depleted T cells, or PBMCs.

This clone has just one count. In terms of age and location, participants ranged from about 18 to 89 years and lived in 24 US areas. Assignment of participants to cohorts was predicated upon participant-reported clinical history. Per the original data handling: Reference gene primer amplification yielded estimated nucleated cell counts. This table comes from immunoSEQ multiplex PCR, and its TCRdb copy is limited to in-frame clones, with some not included. V and J calls and clone size are as listed in that table; D and trimming were resolved from the DNA. The data hold 300,000 to 400,000 clones, with 65% to 90% observed a single time. Germline trimming cut 10 bases from V and 10 bases from J; bases unmatched to any gene: 8. The germline V gene encodes CDR1 MNHEY and CDR2 SVGAGI. The CDR3 consists of 12 residues.

Material: PBMCs or T cells enriched from blood (not recorded which). This chain joins TRBV6-5 and TRBJ1-2; 11 nucleotides agree with TRBD1. This TCR derives from a middle-aged woman with acute COVID-19. The CDR3 reads CATLRTGGAYTF. The DNA of the CDR3 is TGTGCCACCCTCCGGACAGGGGGCGCCTACACCTTC.